This T cell receptor beta chain is drawn from a study of preoperative IRX-2 immunotherapy in early breast cancer. Treatment meaning: preoperative locoregional IRX-2 cytokine immunotherapy. Repertoires were generated with immunoSEQ multiplex PCR, while TCRdb's copy carries only in-frame clones and drops some. The sample gives roughly 10,000 clones, 75% to 90% of which show up once; about 6% is in the top ten. The V and J ends lost 8 bases and 4 bases respectively, with 14 bases between them. The V gene's germline CDR1 is MNHGY and CDR2 SAAAGT. The CDR3 runs 14 residues. The sequence was obtained from a human donor with breast cancer. The chain recombines TRBV6-8 with TRBJ1-4; D is unresolved. The sample was lymph node tissue, taken before IRX-2 immunotherapy. CDR3 in DNA: TGTGCCAGCTCCCTCCTAGCGGATAATGAAAAACTGTTTTTT. Amino acid sequence: CASSLLADNEKLFF.